This T cell receptor (beta chain) was identified during a study of post-analysis software for immune sequencing data. Points from the study as a whole: Relative to controls, patients with multiple sclerosis showed significantly lower normalized Chao1 diversity. Analysis by F measure revealed that same-batch samples clustered strongly together. In patients, about 5 TRBV segments were more frequent than in controls, with TRBV5-6, TRBV5-1 and TRBV20-1 among them.

The authors incorporated unique molecular identifiers into the TCR beta cDNA libraries. The yield from about 1 to 10 million T cells was about 500,000 cDNA molecules in total. TCRdb re-derived calls from the PCR reads in MiXCR, one entry per CDR3 protein. The sample records approximately 160,000 distinct CDR3 sequences, roughly 31% being singletons. Germline CDR1 and CDR2: SGHDT and YYEEEE. Between the trimmed V and J ends, which lost 4 bases and 2 bases, there was a span of 10 bases. The CDR3 sequence is 14 residues long. This clonotype was counted ten times or more. The antigen remains unidentified. The origin of this receptor is a girl aged 10-17 years with multiple sclerosis. V is TRBV5-6 and J is TRBJ2-1; D unresolved. What was sequenced was blood. The CDR3 nucleotides read TGTGCCAGCAGCCGGACCCGAACCTACAATGAGCAGTTCTTC. This codes for CASSRTRTYNEQFF. Using reference TRBV5-6 and TRBJ2-1 for the parts outside the CDR3, the full variable domain is DAGVTQSPTHLIKTRGQQVTLRCSPKSGHDTVSWYQQALGQGPQFIFQYYEEEERQRGNFPDRFSGHQFPNYSSELNVNALLLGDSALYLCASSRTRTYNEQFFGPGTRLTVL.